A selection of T cell receptor beta chains follows, all from one sample in a study of blood T cell repertoires in COVID-19. Measured with immunoSEQ multiplex PCR; TCRdb has only the in-frame clones, and not every one. Among approximately 98,000 clones listed, 65% to 80% were seen once. Sequences were obtained from peripheral blood. The origin of the receptors is a middle-aged woman with acute or convalescent COVID-19. CDR3s leave out the opening cysteine and the closing phenylalanine or tryptophan.

v_gene	j_gene	CDR3aa
TRBV3-1/TRBV3-2	TRBJ2-1	ASSQIPGQVHEQF
TRBV27	TRBJ2-1	ASSLLLGGHNEQF
TRBV30	TRBJ2-1	AWGMDYEQF
TRBV10-3	TRBJ2-7	AISDGGPEQY
TRBV4-3	TRBJ1-5	ASSTDRVGQPQH
TRBV5-4	TRBJ1-1	ASSLARQRNTEAF
TRBV18	TRBJ2-5	ASSPDREETQY
TRBV5-6	TRBJ1-6	ASSLQGASSPLH
TRBV5-5	TRBJ2-5	ASSEGQGRKTQY
TRBV19	TRBJ1-4	ASSSPRGNNEKLF
TRBV12-1	TRBJ1-2	ASTRRGGGYT
TRBV24-1	TRBJ2-1	ATSDSRLAGVGEQF
TRBV7-3	TRBJ2-3	ASSSRVGTDTQY
TRBV30	TRBJ1-2	AWGEARTGGYT
TRBV4-3	TRBJ1-5	ASSQELGQGYQPQH
TRBV19	TRBJ1-4	ASRLGAVIREKLF
TRBV6-5	TRBJ2-2	ASRAGQVQLF
TRBV5-1	TRBJ2-2	ASSLRQGVDTGELF
TRBV13	TRBJ2-2	ASSLGLVVTGELF
TRBV2	TRBJ2-6	ASSSSTGGANVLT
TRBV19	TRBJ1-4	ASSRAGNEKLF
TRBV7-3	TRBJ2-6	ASSPTGANVLT
TRBV2	TRBJ1-2	ASSGQSRNGYT
TRBV9	TRBJ1-2	ASSAADRGWDYGYT
TRBV28	TRBJ2-1	ASSLWRNEQF
TRBV5-1	TRBJ2-3	ASSLGLGLSTDTQY
TRBV3-1/TRBV3-2	TRBJ2-2	ASSLRTGIAGELF
TRBV4-1	TRBJ2-7	ASSPRDTSYEQY
TRBV6-5	TRBJ2-2	ASSKGQNTGELF
TRBV19	TRBJ1-5	ASRKSGSSNQPQH
TRBV29-1	TRBJ2-3	SVEGSRGAGTDTQY
TRBV25-1	TRBJ1-1	ASSGQGTEAF
TRBV29-1	TRBJ2-7	SAAAGGYEQY
TRBV19	TRBJ1-5	ASTSNPYQQSNQPQH
TRBV5-5	TRBJ2-2	ASSRTGDTGELF
TRBV9	TRBJ2-3	ASSAGDPSTDTQY
TRBV18	TRBJ1-1	ASSPGQVGTEAF
TRBV5-1	TRBJ2-1	ASTGLAGGPRNEQF
TRBV7-2	TRBJ2-1	ASSSRTSGGEQF
TRBV4-1	TRBJ2-5	ASSQLGGRTSGGWETQY
TRBV10-1	TRBJ2-1	ASSCRDRALNEQF
TRBV4-2	TRBJ2-2	ASSQMGEATGELF
TRBV18	TRBJ2-1	ASSPTRASNQNEQF
TRBV6-2/TRBV6-3	TRBJ2-7	ASSYSAQSSYEQY
TRBV5-4	TRBJ2-5	ASSPGTGLQETQY
TRBV5-1	TRBJ2-5	ASSWGPGQGARETQY
TRBV6-2/TRBV6-3	TRBJ1-2	ASSYSGEGLNYGYT